The present T cell receptor beta chain was sequenced within a study of blood T cell repertoires in COVID-19. Study overall: Whether acute or convalescent, the COVID-19 samples came from the United States, Italy and Spain. From T cells, B-cell-depleted T cells, or PBMCs came the material, which was cDNA or gDNA.

In the original workflow: Reference gene primers were amplified, and this amplification served to estimate nucleated cell counts. Assay: immunoSEQ multiplex PCR; the TCRdb copy retains only in-frame clones and omits some. Clone size and V and J calls were adopted from that table, with D and trimming inferred from the DNA. The sample has some 99,000 clones; more than 70% are singletons. The CDR3 loop spans 18 amino acids. The clonotype originates from a man between 65 and 85 years old with acute or convalescent COVID-19. Input material: peripheral blood. The chain carries TRBV21-1 and TRBJ1-2; TRBD1 reflects the table's D call only, with no check against the DNA. TRBV21-1 is annotated as a pseudogene. CDR3 protein: CASGEARDRGRVCYGYTF. In nucleotides, the CDR3 is TGTGCCAGCGGAGAAGCAAGGGACAGGGGGCGCGTATGCTATGGCTACACCTTC.